The 32 T cell receptor beta chains presented below share a single source sample, sequenced in a study of identical twins. TCRdb called the 5' RACE reads again in MiXCR, with one record for every CDR3 protein. Of roughly 1,500,000 distinct CDR3 sequences listed, around 33% are singletons. The sequencing sample was made of cord blood. All receptors derive from a newborn girl in good health.

In its sample, this clonotype was seen a few times. V is TRBV4-1 and J is TRBJ2-4; D is unclear. This CDR3 contains 14 residues. The ends were cut back, 1 base at V and 7 bases at J, with 11 bases in the middle. Germline V gene data show CDR1 as MGHRA and CDR2 as YSYEKL. CDR3 residues: CASSQGLERNIQYF. CDR3 DNA sequence: TGCGCCAGCAGCCAAGGGCTGGAGAGGAACATTCAGTACTTC.

V is TRBV20-1 and J is TRBJ2-7; 7 positions match TRBD2. The trim removed 5 bases at V and 0 bases at J, leaving 10 bases unmatched. This CDR3 spans 15 amino acids. Germline V gene sequence: CDR1 DFQATT, CDR2 SNEGSKA (reference sequence). CDR3 sequence: CSAYSLSGISYEQYF. The CDR3 nucleotides read TGCAGTGCTTACTCCCTCAGCGGGATCTCCTACGAGCAGTACTTC.

As regards this clonotype: Its ends do not fully match the called genes, so a read error is possible. The genes are TRBV7-2 and TRBJ2-7; TRBD2 is a possible D gene (5 bases). There are 13 residues in the CDR3. Germline values: CDR1 SGHTA, CDR2 FQGNSA. The CDR3 coding sequence is TGTGCCAGCAGTTTAGCGTTCGCCTACGAGCAGTACTTC. It is translated as CASSLAFAYEQYF.

This clonotype showed up just a few times. The junction does not match germline at one end; this may be a read error. The rearrangement uses TRBV4-1 and TRBJ1-1; 9 bases fit TRBD1. The CDR3 contains 11 residues. Looked up from germline, CDR1 is MGHRA and CDR2 is YSYEKL. This chain's CDR3 is CANSRDRATFF. The CDR3 DNA is TGCGCCAACAGCCGGGACAGGGCCACTTTCTTT.

This clonotype was seen a few times. The rearrangement joins TRBV24-1 to TRBJ1-2; possible D gene TRBD1, 6 bases. The germline V and J ends were trimmed by 7 bases and 1 base, with 9 bases remaining between them. The germline gives CDR1 KGHDR, CDR2 SFDVKD. There are 13 residues in the CDR3. As DNA, the CDR3 is TGTGCCACCAGACCGGGACATAACTATGGCTACACCTTC. It codes for CATRPGHNYGYTF.

This clonotype has just a few counts. The CDR3 is CSARSGGADEQYF. CDR3 nucleotide sequence: TGCAGTGCTAGATCCGGGGGGGCAGACGAGCAGTACTTC. V gene TRBV20-1 combines with J gene TRBJ2-5, with TRBD2 matching 8 bases. The closer fit of TRBJ2-7 to the DNA end suggests the J call may be wrong. The germline CDR1 and CDR2 sequences are DFQATT and SNEGSKA (reference sequence). This CDR3 has 13 residues.

This chain joins TRBV10-3 and TRBJ1-2; D gene ambiguous. From germline, CDR1 is ENHRY and CDR2 SYGVKD. The V gene lost 6 bases and the J gene lost 1 base, with 9 bases spanning the gap. This CDR3 region has 13 residues. The CDR3 DNA reads TGTGCCATCAGGGACGGATTTAACTATGGCTACACCTTC. As protein: CAIRDGFNYGYTF.

The chain joins TRBV20-1 to TRBJ2-1, with 10 bases matching TRBD2. The CDR3 is 17 residues long. The germline V gene encodes CDR1 DFQATT and CDR2 SNEGSKA (reference sequence). V dropped 0 bases and J dropped 5; count of bases not matched to a gene: 10. In DNA form, the CDR3 reads TGCAGTGCTAGAGAAACTAGCGGGACTATGATCGACAATGAGCAGTTCTTC. Translating gives CSARETSGTMIDNEQFF.

This clonotype came up a few times. CDR3 protein: CASSFAQKDRGYEQYF. In nucleotides, the CDR3 is TGTGCCAGCAGCTTTGCGCAAAAGGACAGAGGCTACGAGCAGTACTTC. The V gene is TRBV12-1, the J gene TRBJ2-7; the D segment call TRBD1 is taken from the table without a DNA check. TRBV12-1 is a pseudogene. There are 16 residues in the CDR3.

This clonotype occurred many times. J is TRBJ2-5 and V is TRBV7-2; unclear D gene. The CDR3 has 15 amino acids. The germline V and J ends were trimmed by 1 base and 2 bases, with 11 bases remaining between them. Germline CDR1 reads SGHTA; CDR2 reads FQGNSA. CDR3 nucleotides: TGTGCCAGCAGCTTAGTCTGGGTTAAACAAGAGACCCAGTACTTC. The encoded protein is CASSLVWVKQETQYF.

This clonotype was counted between two and nine times. This chain joins TRBV4-2 and TRBJ1-1; tentatively, D is TRBD1 (5 bases). The CDR3 contains 16 residues. Trimming took off 4 bases at V and 2 bases at J, with 17 bases between the two ends. Germline CDR1 and CDR2: LGHNA and YNFKEQ. The CDR3: CASSPMGQRLNTEAFF. The DNA of the CDR3 is TGTGCCAGCAGCCCGATGGGGCAGAGGCTTAACACTGAAGCTTTCTTT.

V is TRBV4-1 and J is TRBJ2-1, with 10 bases matching TRBD2. This CDR3 contains 17 residues. V shed 1 base and J 4 bases; nucleotides not matched to a gene: 7. Germline V CDR1 and CDR2: MGHRA, YSYEKL. CDR3 loop: CASSQVLSSGRYNEQFF. The CDR3 nucleotides are TGCGCCAGCAGCCAAGTCTTGAGTAGCGGGAGGTACAATGAGCAGTTCTTC.

The rearrangement links TRBV9 to TRBJ1-1; D gene ambiguous. The germline CDR1 and CDR2 sequences are SGDLS and YYNGEE. This CDR3 is 15 amino acids long. V was trimmed by 0 bases and J by 4 bases, leaving 13 bases between them. The CDR3: CASSVVHGRGTEAFF. The CDR3 DNA reads as TGTGCCAGCAGCGTAGTCCACGGGCGCGGCACTGAAGCTTTCTTT.

This clonotype was seen more than once but under ten times. V usage is TRBV10-3 and J usage is TRBJ1-2; 12 bases fit TRBD1. The CDR3 consists of 14 residues. Germline V gives CDR1 ENHRY, CDR2 SYGVKD. With V trimmed by 7 bases and J by 3 bases, 3 bases remained unmatched. CDR3 protein: CAIKGTGGYYGYTF. As DNA, the CDR3 is TGTGCCATCAAGGGGACAGGGGGCTACTATGGCTACACCTTC.

This clonotype came up a few times. The chain has TRBV4-2 and TRBJ2-1; TRBD2 might be the D (6 bases). This CDR3 has 14 residues. Between the trimmed V and J ends, which lost 0 bases and 15 bases, there was a span of 18 bases. Germline assignment: CDR1 LGHNA and CDR2 YNFKEQ. This CDR3 reads CASSQEPRTTSPFF. CDR3 DNA sequence: TGTGCCAGCAGCCAAGAGCCCCGGACGACTAGTCCGTTCTTC.

The chain is built from TRBV5-1 and TRBJ2-3; D remains ambiguous. The CDR3 is made up of 14 amino acids. Deletions cut 1 base from V and 2 bases from J, with 8 bases between. The V gene's germline CDR1 is SGHRS and CDR2 YFSETQ. In nucleotides, the CDR3 is TGCGCCAGCAGCTTGTCAGTCTTCACAGATACGCAGTATTTT. Its protein product is CASSLSVFTDTQYF.

This clonotype has just a few counts. This sequence joins TRBV28 and TRBJ2-1, with TRBD1 identical over 9 bases. Unmatched junction bases numbered 13, after V lost 2 bases and J lost 14 bases. CDR3 size: 15 residues. Germline values: CDR1 MDHEN, CDR2 SYDVKM. The CDR3 loop reads CASSLSVGTGRQEFF. The DNA of the CDR3 is TGTGCCAGCAGTTTAAGCGTCGGGACAGGGCGACAGGAGTTCTTC. Full variable domain (missing parts from reference TRBV28 and TRBJ2-1): DVKVTQSSRYLVKRTGEKVFLECVQDMDHENMFWYRQDPGLGLRLIYFSYDVKMKEKGDIPEGYSVSREKKERFSLILESASTNQTSMYLCASSLSVGTGRQEFFGPGTRLTVL.

The chain has TRBV5-1 and TRBJ2-3; D is uncertain. CDR3 length: 16 residues. V was shortened by 4 bases and J by 0 bases, with 15 bases between the two germline ends. Germline loops: CDR1 SGHRS, CDR2 YFSETQ. As DNA, the CDR3 is TGCGCCAGCAGCCTCAGATCAACACCTAGCACAGATACGCAGTATTTT. This gives the protein CASSLRSTPSTDTQYF.

This clonotype was counted ten times or more. The gene calls are TRBV7-2 and TRBJ1-4; 7 bases agree with TRBD1. Germline V lookup: CDR1 SGHTA, CDR2 FQGNSA. The CDR3 runs to 12 residues. V lost 5 bases and J lost 15; bases outside the gene matches: 9. CDR3: CASSVDTGTVFF. The CDR3, as DNA: TGTGCCAGCAGCGTAGACACCGGGACAGTGTTTTTT.

In this sample, this clonotype turned up once. The chain combines TRBV7-8 with TRBJ2-1; unclear D gene. This CDR3 is 16 amino acids long. V was clipped by 1 base and J by 0 bases, with 10 bases between them. Germline CDR1 reads SGHVS; CDR2 reads FQNEAQ. CDR3 DNA: TGTGCCAGCAGCTTAGTGGTCTGGAGCTCCTACAATGAGCAGTTCTTC. It is translated as CASSLVVWSSYNEQFF. The full variable domain, completed using reference TRBV7-8 and TRBJ2-1, is GAGVSQSPRYKVAKRGQDVALRCDPISGHVSLFWYQQALGQGPEFLTYFQNEAQLDKSGLPSDRFFAERPEGSVSTLKIQRTQQEDSAVYLCASSLVVWSSYNEQFFGPGTRLTVL.

This clonotype was picked up a small number of times. CDR3 region: CASSEDGQGPLGVYTF. CDR3 nucleotide sequence: TGTGCCAGCAGTGAAGACGGACAGGGGCCTTTAGGAGTCTACACCTTC. This chain uses TRBV6-1 with TRBJ1-2; TRBD1 matches at 9 bases. Germline assignment: CDR1 MNHNS and CDR2 SASEGT. This CDR3 has 16 amino acids. The V segment lost 1 base and the J segment 10 bases; nucleotides outside the gene matches: 13.

There are a few counts of this clonotype. The chain uses TRBV20-1 and TRBJ2-5; D call uncertain. Per germline, CDR1 DFQATT and CDR2 SNEGSKA (reference sequence). There are 11 residues in the CDR3. Trimming took off 6 bases at V and 5 bases at J, with 10 bases between the two ends. The CDR3 loop is CSANSWETQYF. CDR3 coding DNA: TGCAGTGCCAATTCATGGGAGACCCAGTACTTC.

There are many counts of this clonotype. The chain combines TRBV29-1 with TRBJ1-2; unclear D gene. Germline CDR1 reads SQVTM; CDR2 reads ANQGSEA. The CDR3 spans 8 residues. Trimming took 4 bases from V and 10 from J, leaving 4 bases between them. CDR3: CSVGPYTF. The CDR3 DNA follows: TGCAGCGTTGGACCCTACACCTTC. The full variable domain, completed using reference TRBV29-1 and TRBJ1-2, is SAVISQKPSRDICQRGTSLTIQCQVDSQVTMMFWYRQQPGQSLTLIATANQGSEATYESGFVIDKFPISRPNLTFSTLTVSNMSPEDSSIYLCSVGPYTFGSGTRLTVV.

The chain links TRBV6-6 to TRBJ2-4; 7 nucleotides align to TRBD2. Matching the DNA end better, TRBJ2-7 makes the J call doubtful. In germline, CDR1 is MNHNY, CDR2 SVGAGI (reference sequence). CDR3 size: 16 residues. CDR3 loop: CASSYQTGGKVGEQYF. CDR3 nucleotides: TGTGCCAGCAGTTACCAGACGGGGGGTAAGGTGGGCGAGCAGTACTTC.

This chain joins TRBV7-9 and TRBJ1-6; TRBD1 is a possible D gene (5 bases). V was cut by 4 bases and J by 5 bases, with 15 bases left in between. The germline gives CDR1 SEHNR, CDR2 FQNEAQ (reference sequence). This CDR3 contains 16 residues. Here the CDR3 reads CASSYRTVRDNSPLHF. For the CDR3, the DNA is TGTGCCAGCAGCTACAGGACGGTTCGTGATAATTCACCCCTCCACTTT. The full variable domain, completed using reference TRBV7-9 and TRBJ1-6, is DTGVSQNPRHKITKRGQNVTFRCDPISEHNRLYWYRQTLGQGPEFLTYFQNEAQLEKSRLLSDRFSAERPKGSFSTLEIQRTEQGDSAMYLCASSYRTVRDNSPLHFGNGTRLTVT.

The gene calls are TRBV6-6 and TRBJ2-5; D is unresolved. Germline assignment: CDR1 MNHNY and CDR2 SVGAGI (reference sequence). The CDR3 runs to 11 residues. Trimming removed 7 bases at V and 11 bases at J, with 14 bases between. The DNA of the CDR3 is TGTGCCAGCAAACTCCAGTCCGGGCAGTACTTC. Translated, it gives CASKLQSGQYF.

V and J are TRBV20-1 and TRBJ2-4; D is possibly TRBD1 or TRBD2 (5 bases each). Between the trimmed V and J ends, which lost 7 bases and 6 bases, there was a span of 16 bases. Germline CDR1 is DFQATT and CDR2 is SNEGSKA (reference sequence). CDR3 length equals 13 residues. In nucleotides, the CDR3 is TGCAGTGTTTATACCCGGGGACCAAACATTCAGTACTTC. It codes for CSVYTRGPNIQYF.

This rearrangement joins TRBV7-2 to TRBJ1-6; 8 nucleotides align to TRBD1. Germline trimming cut 0 bases from V and 7 bases from J; bases unmatched to any gene: 2. This CDR3 is 15 amino acids long. Germline V CDR1 and CDR2: SGHTA, FQGNSA. CDR3 DNA: TGTGCCAGCAGCTTAGCGCCAGGGGGCAATTCACCCCTCCACTTT. Residues: CASSLAPGGNSPLHF.

The chain uses TRBV7-2 and TRBJ2-3, with a weak D call TRBD2 (6 bases). The V gene's germline CDR1 is SGHTA and CDR2 FQGNSA. CDR3 size: 16 residues. V lost 4 bases, J lost 5 bases, and 19 bases lay in between. In DNA form, the CDR3 reads TGTGCCAGCAGCTGGTTTTCCCTAGCGACCGGAGATACGCAGTATTTT. Protein sequence: CASSWFSLATGDTQYF.

This clonotype was found a few times. The chain couples TRBV2 to TRBJ2-7; possible D gene TRBD1, 5 bases. CDR1 is SNHLY, CDR2 FYNNEI, per germline. Trimming removed 6 bases at V and 0 bases at J, with 15 bases between. The length of the CDR3 is 15 residues. The CDR3 spells CASSVRGYSSYEQYF. DNA of the CDR3: TGTGCCAGCAGCGTAAGGGGCTATAGCTCCTACGAGCAGTACTTC.

The chain has TRBV9 and TRBJ2-7, with D perhaps TRBD2 (6 bases). V was cut by 0 bases and J by 7 bases, with 23 bases left in between. Germline V gene data show CDR1 as SGDLS and CDR2 as YYNGEE. The CDR3 spans 17 residues. The CDR3 is CASSVATLGTELNEQYF. In DNA, the CDR3 is TGTGCCAGCAGCGTAGCTACATTAGGGACTGAACTGAATGAGCAGTACTTC.

This clonotype has just a few counts. The chain recombines TRBV5-1 with TRBJ2-7, with 11 bases that match TRBD2. The V and J ends lost 3 bases and 1 base, in that order; junction bases with no gene match: 6. In germline, CDR1 is SGHRS, CDR2 YFSETQ. The CDR3 has 16 amino acids. The DNA for the CDR3 is TGCGCCAGCAGCTGGTGGGGACTAGCGGTTTCCTACGAGCAGTACTTC. Translated: CASSWWGLAVSYEQYF.